This T cell receptor beta chain came from a study of blood T cells in healthy people across ages. Through a sample-barcoded 5' primer and a J-beta primer mix, a second PCR was run for roughly 7 to 12 cycles. TCRdb redid the calling of the 5' RACE reads with MiXCR, one entry per CDR3 protein. The sample includes 1,100,000 or so distinct CDR3 sequences, under 45% of them seen just once. The CDR3 length is 15 residues. Germline values: CDR1 DFQATT, CDR2 SNEGSKA (reference sequence). The V end was cut by 0 bases, the J end by 4 bases, with 16 bases between. This clonotype has a handful of counts. This rearrangement joins TRBV20-1 to TRBJ2-7; D might be TRBD1 (5 bases). What was sequenced was blood. This TCR was sampled from an older woman in good health. DNA of the CDR3: TGCAGTGCTAGAGATTTTCAGGACAAATTGTACGAGCAGTACTTC. This translates into CSARDFQDKLYEQYF.